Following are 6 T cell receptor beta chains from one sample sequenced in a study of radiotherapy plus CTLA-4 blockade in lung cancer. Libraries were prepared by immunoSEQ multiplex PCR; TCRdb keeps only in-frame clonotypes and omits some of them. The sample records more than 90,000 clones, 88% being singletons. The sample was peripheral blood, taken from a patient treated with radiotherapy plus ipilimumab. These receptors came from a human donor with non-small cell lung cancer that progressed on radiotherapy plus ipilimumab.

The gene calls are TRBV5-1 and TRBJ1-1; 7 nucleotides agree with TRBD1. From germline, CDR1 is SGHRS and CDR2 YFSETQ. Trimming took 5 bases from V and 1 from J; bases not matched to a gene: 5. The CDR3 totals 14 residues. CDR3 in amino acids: CASRGGGGNTEAFF. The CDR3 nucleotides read TGCGCCAGCAGGGGAGGGGGCGGGAACACTGAAGCTTTCTTT. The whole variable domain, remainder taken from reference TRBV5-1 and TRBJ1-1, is KAGVTQTPRYLIKTRGQQVTLSCSPISGHRSVSWYQQTPGQGLQFLFEYFSETQRNKGNFPGRFSGRQFSNSRSEMNVSTLELGDSALYLCASRGGGGNTEAFFGQGTRLTVV.

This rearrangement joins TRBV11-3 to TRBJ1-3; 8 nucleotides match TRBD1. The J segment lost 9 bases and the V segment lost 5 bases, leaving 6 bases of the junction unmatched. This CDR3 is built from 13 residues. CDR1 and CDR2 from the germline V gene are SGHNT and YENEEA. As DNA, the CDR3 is TGTGCCAGCAGCCGGCGGACAGGGAGCACCATATATTTT. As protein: CASSRRTGSTIYF.

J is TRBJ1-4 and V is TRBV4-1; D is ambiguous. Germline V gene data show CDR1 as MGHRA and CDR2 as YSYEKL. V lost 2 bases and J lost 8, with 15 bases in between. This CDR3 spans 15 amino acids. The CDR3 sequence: CASSQTGYGREKLFF. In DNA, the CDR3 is TGCGCCAGCAGCCAAACGGGGTATGGGAGGGAAAAACTGTTTTTT.

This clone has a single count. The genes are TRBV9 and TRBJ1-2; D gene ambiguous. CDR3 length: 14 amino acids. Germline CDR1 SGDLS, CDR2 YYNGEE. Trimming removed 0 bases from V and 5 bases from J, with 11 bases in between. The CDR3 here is CASSVDGRSYGYTF. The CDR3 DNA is TGTGCCAGCAGCGTAGACGGGAGAAGTTATGGCTACACCTTC. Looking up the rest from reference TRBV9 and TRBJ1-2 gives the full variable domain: DSGVTQTPKHLITATGQRVTLRCSPRSGDLSVYWYQQSLDQGLQFLIQYYNGEERAKGNILERFSAQQFPDLHSELNLSSLELGDSALYFCASSVDGRSYGYTFGSGTRLTVV.

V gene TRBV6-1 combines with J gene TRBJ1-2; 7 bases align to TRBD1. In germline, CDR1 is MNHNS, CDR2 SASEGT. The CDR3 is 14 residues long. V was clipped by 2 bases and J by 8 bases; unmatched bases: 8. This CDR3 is CASSEIGTVGGYTF. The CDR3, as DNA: TGTGCCAGCAGTGAAATAGGGACAGTGGGCGGCTACACCTTC.

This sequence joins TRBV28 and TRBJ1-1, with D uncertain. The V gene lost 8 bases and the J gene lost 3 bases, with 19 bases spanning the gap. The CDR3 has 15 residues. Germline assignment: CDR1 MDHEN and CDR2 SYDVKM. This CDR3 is CASGPRSWRDTEAFF. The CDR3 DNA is TGTGCCAGCGGTCCCCGATCTTGGAGGGACACTGAAGCTTTCTTT.